This T cell receptor beta chain emerged from a study of T cells in Graves' hyperthyroidism and ophthalmopathy. Notes on the study in general: Model output signaled ophthalmopathy a median around 5.9 months ahead of onset. A model of 13 V-J pairs discriminated ophthalmopathy from stable hyperthyroidism.

Remarks on this clonotype: The antigen is not known.

Exclusion of a patient resulted from uncontrolled infection, other autoimmune disease, pregnancy or lactation. Orbital computed tomography and thyroid ultrasound, together with serum TRAb and thyroxine and clinical symptoms, were used for diagnoses. CDR1 and CDR2 (germline): LNHDA, SQIVND (reference sequence). The CDR3 length is 14 residues. Trimming pared 6 bases from V and 1 base from J, leaving 12 bases between. Amplified regions were TCR beta CDR3 sequences from RNA transcripts. HTBI primers were used for first-round RT-PCR of the TCR CDR3. Each CDR3 protein gets one entry after TCRdb re-called the multiplex PCR reads with MiXCR. The repertoire consists of 300,000 to 350,000 distinct CDR3 sequences, with approximately 13% occurring once and the leading ten covering under 30%.

Sequencing was carried out using blood. The chain uses TRBV19 and TRBJ1-1; D possibly corresponds to TRBD1 (6 bases). The sequence was collected from a woman aged 25 to 39 with Graves' hyperthyroidism. The CDR3 nucleotides are TGTGCCAGTAGGCCCAGGGGCGGGAACACTGAAGCTTTCTTT. As protein: CASRPRGGNTEAFF.